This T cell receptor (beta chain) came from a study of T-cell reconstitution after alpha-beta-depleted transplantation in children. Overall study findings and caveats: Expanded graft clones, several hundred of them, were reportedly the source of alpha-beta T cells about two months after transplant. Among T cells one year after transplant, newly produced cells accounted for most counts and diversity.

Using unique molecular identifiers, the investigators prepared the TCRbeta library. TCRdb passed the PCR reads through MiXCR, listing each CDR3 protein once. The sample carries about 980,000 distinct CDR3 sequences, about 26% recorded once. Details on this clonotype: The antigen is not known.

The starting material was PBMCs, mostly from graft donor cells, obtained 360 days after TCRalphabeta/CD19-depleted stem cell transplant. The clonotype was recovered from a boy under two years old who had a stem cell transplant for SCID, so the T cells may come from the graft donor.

CDR3 DNA: TGTGCCAGCAGCGTAGGGACTAGCGGGTCCACAGATACGCAGTATTTT. This encodes CASSVGTSGSTDTQYF. J is TRBJ2-3 and V is TRBV9; 11 bases line up with TRBD2. Germline V gives CDR1 SGDLS, CDR2 YYNGEE. The V and J ends lost 0 bases and 2 bases, in that order; junction bases with no gene match: 2. This CDR3 comprises 16 residues.